This TCR beta chain was found in a study of early T cells in non-severe SARS-CoV-2 infection. In TCRdb, the 5' RACE reads were re-called with MiXCR into one record per CDR3 protein. This table holds around 99,000 distinct CDR3 sequences, 11% found once. The length of the CDR3 is 13 residues. Trimming at V came to 7 bases and at J to 5 bases, leaving 6 bases not matched to a gene. Looked up from germline, CDR1 is MDHEN and CDR2 is SYDVKM. This clonotype occurred a few times. The specimen sequenced was whole blood. The sequence was obtained from an adult who was a healthcare worker with PCR-confirmed SARS-CoV-2 infection or an uninfected control (not recorded which). The chain carries TRBV28 and TRBJ1-2, with 8 nucleotides matching TRBD1. The CDR3 reads CASTGQAIYGYTF. The CDR3 bases are TGTGCCAGCACGGGACAGGCCATATATGGCTACACCTTC.